What follows are 10 T cell receptor beta chains derived from one specimen sequenced in a study of T-cell reconstitution after alpha-beta-depleted transplantation in children. It was with unique molecular identifiers that the TCRbeta library was prepared. Using its own MiXCR run on the PCR reads, TCRdb lists one record per CDR3 protein. The data show almost 400,000 distinct CDR3 sequences, over 20% seen once. Sequences were derived from PBMCs from the stem cell graft donor, sampled from the stem cell graft. The origin of the receptors is a human donor who donated a stem cell graft to a child with acute myeloid leukemia.

The chain recombines TRBV20-1 with TRBJ2-3; 11 bases map to TRBD1. The ends lost 0 bases at V and 4 bases at J; junction bases unmatched: 12. There are 18 residues in the CDR3. CDR1 and CDR2 from the germline V gene are DFQATT and SNEGSKA (reference sequence). The CDR3 protein is CSARDRAPDRGPSDTQYF. In nucleotides, the CDR3 is TGCAGTGCTAGAGATAGAGCCCCGGACAGGGGGCCGTCAGATACGCAGTATTTT.

In this sample, this clonotype turned up many times. The V call is TRBV5-1, the J call TRBJ2-7, with 10 bases lining up with TRBD2. CDR3 size: 16 residues. V was clipped by 1 base and J by 1 base; unmatched bases: 5. CDR1 and CDR2 from the germline V gene are SGHRS and YFSETQ. The CDR3 DNA is TGCGCCAGCAGCTTGACTAGCGGGATCGGGTCCTACGAGCAGTACTTC. It is translated as CASSLTSGIGSYEQYF.

V is TRBV5-1 and J is TRBJ2-1; D uncertain. The V end was cut by 0 bases, the J end by 7 bases, with 8 bases between. The CDR3 totals 13 residues. Germline loops: CDR1 SGHRS, CDR2 YFSETQ. CDR3 bases: TGCGCCAGCAGCTTGGAACCGACGAATGAGCAGTTCTTC. Translation gives CASSLEPTNEQFF. Complete variable domain (other parts from reference TRBV5-1 and TRBJ2-1): KAGVTQTPRYLIKTRGQQVTLSCSPISGHRSVSWYQQTPGQGLQFLFEYFSETQRNKGNFPGRFSGRQFSNSRSEMNVSTLELGDSALYLCASSLEPTNEQFFGPGTRLTVL.

The CDR3 region is CASSEYFMAGGGTDTQYF. CDR3 bases: TGTGCCAGCAGTGAATATTTCATGGCGGGAGGGGGCACAGATACGCAGTATTTT. V is TRBV25-1 and J is TRBJ2-3; 9 bases match TRBD2. CDR1 is MGHDK, CDR2 SYGVNS, per germline. The CDR3 loop spans 18 amino acids. Germline trimming cut 0 bases from V and 1 base from J; bases unmatched to any gene: 8. Using reference TRBV25-1 and TRBJ2-3 for the parts outside the CDR3, the full variable domain is EADIYQTPRYLVIGTGKKITLECSQTMGHDKMYWYQQDPGMELHLIHYSYGVNSTEKGDLSSESTVSRIRTEHFPLTLESARPSHTSQYLCASSEYFMAGGGTDTQYFGPGTRLTVL.

This clonotype was seen a few times. V and J are TRBV20-1 and TRBJ2-3; 15 bases fit TRBD2. In germline, CDR1 is DFQATT, CDR2 SNEGSKA (reference sequence). V shed 5 bases and J 0 bases; nucleotides not matched to a gene: 3. The CDR3 contains 16 residues. In DNA form, the CDR3 reads TGCAGTGCTGGGACTAGCGGGAGGACCAGCACAGATACGCAGTATTTT. Protein sequence: CSAGTSGRTSTDTQYF.

This clonotype was seen more than once but under ten times. The chain is built from TRBV28 and TRBJ2-1; D is tentatively TRBD1 or TRBD2 (6 bases each). This CDR3 has 15 residues. The V gene lost 6 bases and the J gene lost 5 bases, with 17 bases spanning the gap. Per germline, CDR1 MDHEN and CDR2 SYDVKM. This CDR3 is CASRPTGRPDNEQFF. The DNA of the CDR3 is TGTGCCAGCAGACCAACAGGGAGGCCAGACAATGAGCAGTTCTTC. Full variable domain (missing parts from reference TRBV28 and TRBJ2-1): DVKVTQSSRYLVKRTGEKVFLECVQDMDHENMFWYRQDPGLGLRLIYFSYDVKMKEKGDIPEGYSVSREKKERFSLILESASTNQTSMYLCASRPTGRPDNEQFFGPGTRLTVL.

This clonotype was observed at least ten times. The rearrangement links TRBV6-5 to TRBJ2-7; 7 bases map to TRBD1. V was pared by 10 bases and J by 2 bases, with 8 bases of the junction left unmatched. The CDR3 extends over 13 amino acids. Per germline, CDR1 MNHEY and CDR2 SVGAGI. The CDR3 is CATGEGGPYEQYF. CDR3 in DNA: TGTGCCACTGGGGAAGGGGGCCCCTACGAGCAGTACTTC.

This chain links TRBV2 with TRBJ2-3; 10 positions agree with TRBD2. The germline V gene encodes CDR1 SNHLY and CDR2 FYNNEI. The CDR3 is 15 residues long. J gave up 7 bases and V 5 bases, and 9 bases lay outside the gene matches. In DNA, the CDR3 is TGTGCCAGCAGTCAACTAGCGGGACCTTCCCATACGCAGTATTTT. Its translation is CASSQLAGPSHTQYF.

A few counts support this clonotype. J is TRBJ2-5 and V is TRBV24-1; 9 positions agree with TRBD1. Per the germline V gene, CDR1 is KGHDR and CDR2 is SFDVKD. This CDR3 comprises 15 residues. The ends lost 2 bases at V and 5 bases at J; junction bases unmatched: 5. CDR3 nucleotides: TGTGCCACCAGTGATTCGACAGGGGGTTGGGAGACCCAGTACTTC. Translated: CATSDSTGGWETQYF.

This clonotype was found a few times. The V gene is TRBV20-1, the J gene TRBJ2-7; D is perhaps TRBD1 (5 bases). The germline V and J ends were trimmed by 0 bases and 5 bases, with 17 bases remaining between them. The CDR3 has 15 amino acids. The germline gives CDR1 DFQATT, CDR2 SNEGSKA (reference sequence). The DNA for the CDR3 is TGCAGTGCTAGAGATCATAGGGGCCATCCCAACGAGCAGTACTTC. It encodes CSARDHRGHPNEQYF.